The entry that follows covers one T cell receptor beta chain sequence. Original processing notes: Estimates of nucleated cell counts were drawn from the amplification of reference gene primers. The method was immunoSEQ multiplex PCR; TCRdb's version includes in-frame clones alone and lacks a portion of them. For V, J and clone size, that table is used; D and trimming come from the DNA. The sample lists 250,000 to 350,000 clones, roughly 89% occurring once. The data belong to a study of blood T cell repertoires in COVID-19. Study details: The United States, Italy and Spain provided the acute and convalescent COVID-19 samples.

V gave up 1 base and J gave up 6 bases, with 11 bases separating them. This CDR3 contains 14 residues. Germline loops: CDR1 SGHVS, CDR2 FQNEAQ. Material: peripheral blood. This sequence was found in a woman in her twenties or thirties with active or convalescent COVID-19. This chain joins TRBV7-8 and TRBJ2-3, with TRBD2 as a possible D gene (5 bases). In DNA form, the CDR3 reads TGTGCCAGCAGCTTAGGGGGATGGGAGGATACGCAGTATTTT. It translates to CASSLGGWEDTQYF. The variable domain in full, with the rest retrieved from reference TRBV7-8 and TRBJ2-3, is GAGVSQSPRYKVAKRGQDVALRCDPISGHVSLFWYQQALGQGPEFLTYFQNEAQLDKSGLPSDRFFAERPEGSVSTLKIQRTQQEDSAVYLCASSLGGWEDTQYFGPGTRLTVL.